This TCR beta chain came from a study of tumor and adjacent non-tumor tissue in lung cancer. Study observations and caveats: In normal lung, the top 100 clones were significantly more dominant than in tumor. Compared with tumor, normal lung showed significantly lower TCR diversity.

This clonotype showed up many times. Its cognate antigen is unknown. The germline gene is not matched at one end of the junction; a read error may be the cause. Three rounds of nested PCR, following a modified ARM-PCR protocol, produced the TCRbeta library. TCRdb recomputed calls from the multiplex PCR reads with MiXCR, one row per CDR3 protein. The sample has tens of thousands of distinct CDR3 sequences, 65% to 75% seen once. No cell sorting was done before RNA was extracted from the tissue. More than 3 cm separated this lung sample from the edge of the tumor. The sample comprised distant non-tumor lung tissue. The sequence was obtained from a woman aged 50 to 60 with non-small cell lung cancer.

CDR3 in amino acids: CASSLDGYRSSTDTQYF. The CDR3 coding sequence is TGTGCCAGCAGCTTGGATGGTTACAGGTCCTCCACAGATACGCAGTACTTT. The rearrangement links TRBV5-6 to TRBJ2-3, with D possibly matching TRBD1 (5 bases). The germline gives CDR1 SGHDT, CDR2 YYEEEE. This CDR3 is 17 amino acids long.